This T cell receptor beta chain was identified in a study of T cell responses to AZD1222 COVID-19 vaccine. Study-wide background: Second-dose timings of about 4 or about 12 weeks were pooled.

Study-wide findings and caveats: The donors showed a predominance of white British ancestry and of females, with possible underestimation of clonal diversity.

V was shortened by 1 base and J by 5 bases, with 17 bases between the two germline ends. Germline V gene lookup returns CDR1 KGHSH and CDR2 LQKENI. The CDR3 is 16 amino acids. As concerns this clone: Its antigen is unidentified.

Clones were sequenced by immunoSEQ multiplex PCR, and TCRdb holds only the in-frame ones, with some missing. Here the sample spans approximately 90,000 clones, roughly 90% being singletons. The starting material was peripheral blood, obtained on day 0 of AZD1222 vaccination. This TCR was sampled from an adult in good health. The chain couples TRBV18 to TRBJ2-5; no firm D call. CDR3 sequence reads: CASSPRPETLGETQYF. The CDR3 DNA reads as TGTGCCAGCTCACCACGACCCGAAACCTTAGGGGAGACCCAGTACTTC. The full variable domain, completed using reference TRBV18 and TRBJ2-5, is NAGVMQNPRHLVRRRGQEARLRCSPMKGHSHVYWYRQLPEEGLKFMVYLQKENIIDESGMPKERFSAEFPKEGPSILRIQQVVRGDSAAYFCASSPRPETLGETQYFGPGTRLLVL.